The entry that follows covers one T cell receptor (beta chain) sequence. What it binds is unknown. The sample comes from a study of monozygotic twins with inflammatory bowel disease. Findings of the study overall: IBD patients had lower TCRbeta diversity (inverse Simpson) than healthy co-twins.

With the 5' RACE reads reprocessed, TCRdb shows one record per CDR3 protein and no DNA. The listing contains approximately 400,000 distinct CDR3 sequences. This CDR3 contains 14 residues. Germline values: CDR1 SGHTA, CDR2 FQGNSA. J is TRBJ1-4 and V is TRBV7-2. This TCR was sampled from a human donor with ulcerative colitis or Crohn's disease, or a healthy co-twin of an affected twin (not recorded which). The source material was blood. CDR3 sequence: CASSLGISGEKLFF.